This is a list of T cell receptor beta chains from one sample in a study of regulatory T cells in long-lasting Graves disease. TCRdb recomputed calls from the multiplex PCR reads with MiXCR, one row per CDR3 protein. This sample yields around 460,000 distinct CDR3 sequences, of which approximately 14% are seen a single time; over 15% belongs to the top ten. The sample also formed part of further work on T cells in Graves' hyperthyroidism and ophthalmopathy.

Sequenced here: peripheral blood mononuclear cells (PBMCs), sampled at new diagnosis, from a patient treated with antithyroid drugs. The receptor source for this set is a woman between 45 and 65 years old with Graves disease. Both conserved end residues are part of each CDR3. A D gene is named only where the DNA matches it firmly. A row's size may be missing; if present it is once, few, many or a size class.

size	length	D	V	J	DNA	CDR3
few	13	NA	TRBV19	TRBJ1-5	TGTGCCAGTAGTATAGGGCAGGGGCAGCCCCAGCATTTT	CASSIGQGQPQHF
few	18	TRBD2	TRBV7-3	TRBJ2-3	TGTGCCAGCAGCTTACCCCCGGGACTAGCGGGGGCCACAGATACGCAGTATTTT	CASSLPPGLAGATDTQYF
NA	18	TRBD2	TRBV3-1	TRBJ2-2	TGTGCCAGCAGCCAAGCCGGGACTAGCGCGTCGAGGACCGGGGAGCTGTTTTTT	CASSQAGTSASRTGELFF
NA	14	NA	TRBV29-1	TRBJ2-2	TGCAGCGTTTCCGGACAGCGAGGTACCGGGGAGCTGTTTTTT	CSVSGQRGTGELFF
NA	19	NA	TRBV6-2/TRBV6-3	TRBJ2-2	TGTGCCAGCAGTTACCGGGACACCGGGGAAATCGCGAACACCGGGGAGCTGTTTTTT	CASSYRDTGEIANTGELFF
few	18	TRBD1	TRBV12-3/TRBV12-4	TRBJ1-5	TGTGCCAGCAGCCCCCTGGGACAGGCTGGGGGTAGCAATCAGCCCCAGCATTTT	CASSPLGQAGGSNQPQHF
many	12	NA	TRBV30	TRBJ2-5	TGTGCCTTGGACAGAAACTTAGAGACCCAGTACTTC	CALDRNLETQYF
few	14	NA	TRBV3-1	TRBJ1-3	TGTGCCAGCAGCCCCCTCCCCTCTGGAAACACCATATATTTT	CASSPLPSGNTIYF
many	14	TRBD2	TRBV9	TRBJ2-1	TGTGCCAGCAGTTTTAGCGGGGGCTACAATGAGCAGTTCTTC	CASSFSGGYNEQFF
many	15	NA	TRBV20-1	TRBJ2-7	TGCAGTGCCTCCCCGGTTGAGGAGGGCGGCTACGAGCAGTACTTC	CSASPVEEGGYEQYF
many	13	NA	TRBV3-1	TRBJ2-5	TGTGCCAGCAGCCAAGATGGGGGAGAGACCCAGTACTTC	CASSQDGGETQYF
many	12	NA	TRBV28	TRBJ2-1	TGTGCCAGCAGTTTCCTCCCCTTTGAGCAGTTCTTC	CASSFLPFEQFF
many	15	TRBD1	TRBV6-1	TRBJ1-1	TGTGCCAGCAGTGAATGGGACAGGTTCTTCACTGAAGCTTTCTTT	CASSEWDRFFTEAFF
few	13	NA	TRBV7-9	TRBJ1-1	TGTGCCAGCAGCTTAGTCAGGGCGAAGGAAGCTTTCTTT	CASSLVRAKEAFF
few	13	TRBD1	TRBV19	TRBJ2-7	TGTGCCACCGGGCCCCAGGGGGCGTTCGAGCAGTACTTC	CATGPQGAFEQYF
NA	15	TRBD2	TRBV9	TRBJ2-1	TGTGCCAGCAGCGTAGGGGCGGGAGTTTCCAATGAGCAGTTCTTC	CASSVGAGVSNEQFF
many	14	NA	TRBV7-6	TRBJ2-3	TGTGCCAGCAGCTCGCTAGGAACCACAGATACGCAGTATTTT	CASSSLGTTDTQYF
NA	12	NA	TRBV27	TRBJ1-6	TGTGCCAGCAGTTTATCGGGACTACCCCTCCACTTT	CASSLSGLPLHF
many	14	TRBD1	TRBV7-3	TRBJ2-2	TGTGCCAGTCGGACAGGGAGTGCGACCGGGGAGCTGTTTTTT	CASRTGSATGELFF
many	14	NA	TRBV6-5	TRBJ1-1	TGTGCCAGCAGTTACTCGTATGAGGTCTTGGAAGCTTTCTTT	CASSYSYEVLEAFF
few	16	TRBD2	TRBV20-1	TRBJ2-1	TGCAGTGCTAGAGATCTGCAGCGGGAGAACTACAATGAGCAGTTCTTC	CSARDLQRENYNEQFF
NA	16	NA	TRBV24-1	TRBJ2-3	TGTGCCACCAGTGCCGAAGCGGAGGTCGGCACAGATACGCAGTATTTT	CATSAEAEVGTDTQYF
NA	12	NA	TRBV19	TRBJ2-2	TGTGCCAGTGGGAGTGGGACCGGGGAGCTGTTTTTT	CASGSGTGELFF
many	14	TRBD1	TRBV29-1	TRBJ1-4	TGCAGCGTGGCCAACAGGGGCGGTGATGAAAAACTGTTTTTT	CSVANRGGDEKLFF
NA	17	TRBD2	TRBV12-3/TRBV12-4	TRBJ2-2	TGTGCCAGCAGTTTTCAGCGGGAATTGTTGAACACCGGGGAGCTGTTTTTT	CASSFQRELLNTGELFF
NA	17	TRBD1	TRBV4-2	TRBJ1-2	TGTGCCAGCAGCCAACCCCGAGGGACAGGGGCTAACTATGGCTACACCTTC	CASSQPRGTGANYGYTF
NA	15	TRBD1	TRBV5-8	TRBJ2-4	TGTGCCAGCAGCTTCTGGGGACAGGGGAAAAACATTCAGTACTTC	CASSFWGQGKNIQYF
few	15	TRBD1	TRBV2	TRBJ2-3	TGTGCCAGTAGGAGGTGGACAGGGGTGGCAGATACGCAGTATTTT	CASRRWTGVADTQYF
many	15	TRBD2	TRBV5-1	TRBJ2-3	TGCGCCAGCAGCGAAAGGACTAGCGGCACAGATACGCAGTATTTT	CASSERTSGTDTQYF
NA	11	NA	TRBV29-1	TRBJ2-1	TGCAGCGTTGAACGCCTCAATGAGCAGTTCTTC	CSVERLNEQFF
many	15	TRBD2	TRBV5-1	TRBJ2-7	TGCGCCAGCAGCCTCCCGGGAGGCGGGAGGGTCGAGCAGTACTTC	CASSLPGGGRVEQYF
NA	12	NA	TRBV30	TRBJ1-3	TGTGCCTGGAGTGCCTCAGACTACACCATATATTTT	CAWSASDYTIYF
many	15	TRBD2	TRBV3-1	TRBJ2-1	TGTGCCAGCAGCCAAGGGCGGGAGGGTTACAATGAGCAGTTCTTC	CASSQGREGYNEQFF
many	15	TRBD1	TRBV11-2	TRBJ2-1	TGTGCCAGCACCTTAGGGACAGGGGTCTACAATGAGCAGTTCTTC	CASTLGTGVYNEQFF
NA	18	TRBD1	TRBV5-4	TRBJ2-6	TGTGCCAGCAGCCCCCTGGACAGGACGTCCTCTGGGGCCAACGTCCTGACTTTC	CASSPLDRTSSGANVLTF
NA	13	NA	TRBV5-1	TRBJ2-1	TGCGGCCAGCAGGCGGCGCCGGCCCATGAGCAGTTCTTC	CGQQAAPAHEQFF
NA	15	NA	TRBV9	TRBJ2-1	TGTGCCAGCAGCGTAGGGCTAGCTTCCTACAATGAGCAGGGCTTC	CASSVGLASYNEQGF
many	14	NA	TRBV7-9	TRBJ2-2	TGTGCCAGCAGCATAGGGGGAGTTCCCGGGGAGCTGTTTTTT	CASSIGGVPGELFF
many	15	NA	TRBV6-2/TRBV6-3	TRBJ2-5	TGTGCCAGCAGTCGCAACAGAGATCCAGGGGAGACCCAGTACTTC	CASSRNRDPGETQYF
NA	13	TRBD2	TRBV24-1	TRBJ2-3	TGTGCCACCAGGCTAGCGGGAGCAGATACGCAGTATTTT	CATRLAGADTQYF
many	11	TRBD1	TRBV2	TRBJ2-1	TGTGCCAGCAGCGTCGACAGGGGGGGGTTCTTC	CASSVDRGGFF
many	16	TRBD1	TRBV2	TRBJ2-7	TGTGCCAGCAGCCAGGAGGTCGGGACAGGGTCCTACGAGCAGTACTTC	CASSQEVGTGSYEQYF
few	14	NA	TRBV9	TRBJ2-3	TGTGCCAGCAGCGTAGGGCCGAACACAGATACGCAGTATTTT	CASSVGPNTDTQYF
few	12	NA	TRBV30	TRBJ1-2	TGTGCCTGGATGAAAGGGAACTATGGCTACACCTTC	CAWMKGNYGYTF
few	14	NA	TRBV19	TRBJ2-2	TGTGCCAGTAGATCAGGACCGGACACCGGGGAGCTGTTTTTT	CASRSGPDTGELFF
many	17	NA	TRBV9	TRBJ2-5	TGTGCCAGCAGTGGCCGGGCTAGCGGAGGGGGCGTTGAGACCCAGTACTTC	CASSGRASGGGVETQYF
few	15	NA	TRBV18	TRBJ2-1	TGTGCCAGCTCACCACGGCCATCGGAGTACAATGAGCAGTTCTTC	CASSPRPSEYNEQFF